This T cell receptor (beta chain) was sequenced during a study of graft-versus-host responses after intestinal transplantation. For the study at large: Among the recipients, all got anti-thymocyte globulin induction and then tacrolimus and steroids for around three years. Broader study findings: Elevated graft-versus-host to host-versus-graft clonal ratios in allografts were recorded for patients with graft-donor T cell macrochimerism. Declining HvG levels early post-transplant were linked to peak circulating GvH clone levels. The authors found GvH clones in recipient marrow, some appearing first in ileum or blood.

To note about this clone: Its antigen is unidentified.

Method: immunoSEQ multiplex PCR; TCRdb's copy keeps in-frame clones and lacks some. Among about 120,000 clones listed, approximately 95% were seen once. The V and J ends lost 3 bases and 4 bases, in that order; junction bases with no gene match: 1. Germline V gene sequence: CDR1 SNHLY, CDR2 FYNNEI. This CDR3 is 13 amino acids long. The source of this sequence is a human donor who received an intestinal transplant. The chain links TRBV2 to TRBJ1-1; 8 nucleotides match TRBD1. The source material was unstimulated CD4+ T cells sorted from spleen or lymph node cells, sampled before intestinal transplant. The chain's CDR3 is CASSDRGPTEAFF. The CDR3 DNA follows: TGTGCCAGCAGTGACAGGGGGCCCACTGAAGCTTTCTTT.